These 8 T cell receptor beta chains share one sample of origin, sequenced in a study of cytomegalovirus exposure and HLA in healthy donors (TCRdb year 2017). The receptor library was made with the immunoSEQ multiplex PCR assay. For the multiplex PCR, a mixture combining 60 forward primers for TCR Vbeta segments and 13 reverse primers for TCR Jbeta segments was used. This is the immuneACCESS table as TCRdb keeps it, with only in-frame sequences that have V and J called. A part of the clones is gone; compared with another copy, unresolved V genes explain less than half, and the rest is unexplained. The sample includes 80,000 to 100,000 clones, with about four fifths observed a single time. Clones ranked in the top ten supply 6% to 9.5% of the sample. The sequenced sample was PBMCs. The receptors here all came from a man aged 25 to 45 in good health and CMV-seronegative.

The table lists this clone with a count of one. The chain couples TRBV25-1 to TRBJ2-1; D is ambiguous. The CDR3 has 13 amino acids. V was pared by 1 base and J by 3 bases, with 4 bases between. Germline CDR1 and CDR2: MGHDK and SYGVNS. CDR3 region: CASSESRYNEQFF. For the CDR3, the DNA is TGTGCCAGCAGTGAATCCCGCTACAATGAGCAGTTCTTC.

The rearrangement links TRBV25-1 to TRBJ1-1, with a weak D call TRBD1 (5 bases). The CDR3 covers 15 residues. The ends were cut back, 0 bases at V and 3 bases at J, with 11 bases in the middle. Germline lookup yields CDR1 MGHDK and CDR2 SYGVNS. The CDR3 sequence is CASSEYAGMDTEAFF. Here the CDR3 DNA reads TGTGCCAGCAGTGAATACGCAGGGATGGACACTGAAGCTTTCTTT.

The chain is built from TRBV5-1 and TRBJ2-3, with TRBD1 as a possible D gene (5 bases). Germline loops: CDR1 SGHRS, CDR2 YFSETQ. The CDR3 runs to 13 residues. V was clipped by 0 bases and J by 4 bases, with 6 bases between them. In nucleotides, the CDR3 is TGCGCCAGCAGCTTGGCAGGGTCAGATACGCAGTATTTT. Its translation: CASSLAGSDTQYF.

The gene calls are TRBV28 and TRBJ1-2; D is undetermined. V lost 4 bases to trimming and J lost 2 bases, with 17 bases between them. CDR3 length equals 16 residues. Germline V CDR1 and CDR2: MDHEN, SYDVKM. CDR3 residues: CASSSIDGGGNYGYTF. The CDR3 nucleotides are TGTGCCAGCAGTTCAATCGACGGCGGAGGAAACTATGGCTACACCTTC.

V and J are TRBV14 and TRBJ2-1, with 14 positions matching TRBD2. V lost 3 bases to trimming and J lost 7 bases; unmatched junction nucleotides: 2. The CDR3 totals 15 residues. Per the germline V gene, CDR1 is SGHDN and CDR2 is FVKESK. The CDR3 protein is CASSHGTSGRNEQFF. CDR3 DNA sequence: TGTGCCAGCAGCCACGGGACTAGCGGGAGAAATGAGCAGTTCTTC.

The chain joins TRBV11-2 to TRBJ2-7; TRBD1 matches 9 bases. Germline V gene data show CDR1 as SGHAT and CDR2 as FQNNGV. CDR3 length: 16 residues. V lost 1 base and J lost 7; bases outside the gene matches: 11. For the CDR3, the DNA is TGTGCCAGCAGCTTAGTCCAAGGACAGGGGCTATGGGAGCAGTACTTC. As protein: CASSLVQGQGLWEQYF.

The chain has TRBV9 and TRBJ2-6; 11 bases map to TRBD1. The CDR3 extends over 17 amino acids. Germline-derived CDR1 and CDR2 are SGDLS and YYNGEE. V lost 4 bases, J lost 3 bases, and 6 bases stayed unmatched. CDR3 nucleotide sequence: TGTGCCAGCAGCCTAGGGACAGGGGGGATTGGGGCCAACGTCCTGACTTTC. Protein: CASSLGTGGIGANVLTF.

This clone was observed a few times. The chain links TRBV4-2 to TRBJ2-7; 8 bases are shared with TRBD1. From germline, CDR1 is LGHNA and CDR2 YNFKEQ. J gave up 5 bases and V 0 bases, and 6 bases lay outside the gene matches. This CDR3 region has 15 residues. The CDR3 is CASSQEEGTGDEQYF. The CDR3 DNA reads as TGTGCCAGCAGCCAAGAGGAAGGGACAGGTGACGAGCAGTACTTC.